The source of this T cell receptor (beta chain) is a study of OX40 agonist ivuxolimab in advanced cancers. Study summary: The drug used for patients, ivuxolimab, was an agonistic anti-OX40 (CD134) antibody. Patients with hepatocellular carcinoma, melanoma, renal cell or head and neck cancer made up the dose-escalation patients. Three patients responded partially, comprising one with hepatocellular carcinoma and two with cutaneous melanoma. General observations from the study: More expanded clones were found, on average, in CD8+ than in CD4+ T cells.

TCRdb's copy holds only in-frame clones and misses some; the assay was immunoSEQ multiplex PCR. The table lists 65,000 to 80,000 clones, 89% of them singletons. Concerning this clone: Its matching antigen is unknown.

Per the germline V gene, CDR1 is GTSNPN and CDR2 is SVGIG (reference sequence). This CDR3 has 13 residues. The trim removed 0 bases at V and 4 bases at J, leaving 2 bases unmatched. The TCR sequence derives from an adult with an advanced solid tumor such as melanoma, head and neck, liver or kidney cancer. Sequencing was performed on CD4+ or CD8+ T cells sorted from blood, taken in a trial of the OX40 agonist ivuxolimab. The rearrangement joins TRBV30 to TRBJ1-1; 7 bases align to TRBD1. For the CDR3, the DNA is TGTGCCTGGAGTGTACAGGGGACCACTGAAGCTTTCTTT. Translated: CAWSVQGTTEAFF.